This T cell receptor beta chain was documented in a study of cytomegalovirus exposure and HLA in healthy donors. The study ran its PCR with 60 Vbeta and 13 Jbeta primers. TCRdb's copy holds only in-frame clones and misses some; the assay was immunoSEQ multiplex PCR. This sample has about 170,000 clones, with around 80% found just once. Overall study results and limits: Across HLA loci, a later analysis found differing TCR association rates, with DRB1 most and HLA-C fewest. Certain indistinguishable V segments, among them TRBV6-2 and TRBV6-3, were excluded.

There are a few counts of this clone. Its antigen is as yet unknown. The V end was cut by 8 bases, the J end by 1 base, with 11 bases between. Germline assignment: CDR1 MNHEY and CDR2 SVGAGI. The CDR3 runs to 13 residues. The receptor's source is a woman aged 50 to 60 in good health and CMV-seropositive. The sequencing input was PBMCs. The gene calls are TRBV6-5 and TRBJ1-1; weak D call: TRBD1 (5 bases). This chain's CDR3 is CASGKDKNTEAFF. The CDR3 DNA sequence: TGTGCCAGCGGGAAGGACAAGAACACTGAAGCTTTCTTT.